Listed here are 27 T cell receptor beta chains from one sample, sequenced in a study of T cell responses to AZD1222 COVID-19 vaccine. The repertoire was sequenced with immunoSEQ multiplex PCR; TCRdb's copy has only in-frame clones and lacks some. The profile shows around 140,000 clones, 85% to 95% of them singletons. Sequenced material: peripheral blood, taken after recovery from COVID-19. These receptors came from an adult who had recovered from COVID-19.

This clone has a handful of counts. The V and J genes are TRBV27 and TRBJ2-1; 7 bases align to TRBD2. This CDR3 spans 14 amino acids. From germline, CDR1 is MNHEY and CDR2 SMNVEV (reference sequence). J was trimmed by 4 bases and V by 7 bases; bases with no gene match: 7. The CDR3 loop reads CASIRLAGYNEQFF. The CDR3 region has the DNA TGTGCCAGCATCCGGTTAGCGGGTTACAATGAGCAGTTCTTC.

V is TRBV27 and J is TRBJ1-6, with 7 nucleotides matching TRBD1. Germline assignment: CDR1 MNHEY and CDR2 SMNVEV (reference sequence). V lost 3 bases to trimming and J lost 7 bases; unmatched junction nucleotides: 3. The CDR3 is made up of 14 amino acids. The CDR3 region is CASSFQQGNSPLHF. In nucleotides, the CDR3 is TGTGCCAGCAGTTTTCAACAGGGGAATTCACCCCTCCACTTT.

The chain's CDR3 is CASSMAGSIFYEQYF. As DNA, the CDR3 is TGTGCCAGCAGCATGGCAGGGAGCATCTTCTACGAGCAGTACTTC. V usage is TRBV6-5 and J usage is TRBJ2-7, with D perhaps assigned TRBD1 or TRBD2 (5 bases each). The CDR3 extends over 15 amino acids. Trimming stripped 6 bases from V and 3 bases from J, with 18 bases between. Germline values: CDR1 MNHEY, CDR2 SVGAGI.

The gene calls are TRBV2 and TRBJ1-6; weak D call: TRBD1 (6 bases). V dropped 5 bases and J dropped 7 bases, with 12 bases sitting between them. Looked up from germline, CDR1 is SNHLY and CDR2 is FYNNEI. The CDR3 spans 14 residues. CDR3 sequence (DNA): TGTGCCAGCAGTCGGGACACAGAAAATTCACCCCTCCACTTT. It encodes CASSRDTENSPLHF.

The chain combines TRBV7-8 with TRBJ1-6; tentatively, D is TRBD1 (5 bases). The CDR3 consists of 15 residues. In germline, CDR1 is SGHVS, CDR2 FQNEAQ. V was trimmed by 5 bases and J by 8 bases, leaving 16 bases between them. In nucleotides, the CDR3 is TGTGCCAGCAGCCCGCAGGGCCCTCTTTATTCACCCCTCCACTTT. The encoded protein is CASSPQGPLYSPLHF.

The genes are TRBV5-1 and TRBJ1-3; D is possibly TRBD1 (6 bases). V lost 2 bases to trimming and J lost 9 bases, with 15 bases between them. CDR3 length: 14 residues. Germline CDR1 is SGHRS and CDR2 is YFSETQ. The CDR3 protein is CASSFRGARGTIYF. The CDR3 nucleotides read TGCGCCAGCAGCTTTCGGGGGGCGCGGGGCACCATATATTTT.

The chain couples TRBV7-8 to TRBJ2-7; D tentatively fits TRBD1 or TRBD2 (5 bases each). Trimming cost V 1 base and J 2 bases, with 9 bases left between them. This CDR3 is 14 amino acids long. Germline-derived CDR1 and CDR2 are SGHVS and FQNEAQ. Here the CDR3 DNA reads TGTGCCAGCAGCTTAGGGGGGTCCCCCTACGAGCAGTACTTC. Its translation: CASSLGGSPYEQYF.

The chain combines TRBV5-1 with TRBJ2-7, with 7 bases lining up with TRBD2. Trimming removed 6 bases from V and 6 bases from J; junction bases left unmatched: 18. The CDR3 consists of 16 residues. Germline V gives CDR1 SGHRS, CDR2 YFSETQ. The CDR3 nucleotides read TGCGCCAGCAAATGGGACTACGCAACGGTAACATCCGAGCAGTACTTC. Encoded protein: CASKWDYATVTSEQYF.

The V call is TRBV28, the J call TRBJ1-4; 9 nucleotides agree with TRBD1. The CDR3 is 16 amino acids. Germline-derived CDR1 and CDR2 are MDHEN and SYDVKM. J gave up 11 bases and V 4 bases, and 14 bases lay outside the gene matches. Written as DNA, the CDR3 is TGTGCCAGCAGTTCCCGGGGACAGGGACGAGGGAGGAAACTGTTTTTT. Protein sequence: CASSSRGQGRGRKLFF.

The rearrangement links TRBV4-1 to TRBJ1-2, with 7 bases lining up with TRBD1. With V trimmed by 2 bases and J by 2 bases, 5 bases remained unmatched. The CDR3 contains 15 residues. CDR1 MGHRA and CDR2 YSYEKL come from the germline V gene. CDR3 sequence reads: CASSQPGQNNYGYTF. The CDR3 DNA reads as TGCGCCAGCAGCCAACCGGGACAGAACAACTATGGCTACACCTTC.

The chain links TRBV24-1 to TRBJ1-6, with 9 bases fitting TRBD1. CDR3 length: 16 amino acids. CDR1 is KGHDR and CDR2 is SFDVKD in the germline V gene. V lost 8 bases, J lost 6 bases, and 10 bases stayed unmatched. CDR3 region: CATMVWDREGNSPLHF. Written as DNA, the CDR3 is TGTGCCACCATGGTATGGGACAGGGAGGGTAATTCACCCCTCCACTTT.

The chain has TRBV28 and TRBJ1-5; TRBD1 matches 9 bases. The length of the CDR3 is 14 residues. CDR1 is MDHEN and CDR2 is SYDVKM in the germline V gene. V was pared by 6 bases and J by 5 bases, with 5 bases of the junction left unmatched. The CDR3 loop reads CASSARQGDQPQHF. The CDR3 coding sequence is TGTGCCAGCAGCGCGCGACAGGGGGATCAGCCCCAGCATTTT. Supplemented by reference TRBV28 and TRBJ1-5, the full variable domain reads DVKVTQSSRYLVKRTGEKVFLECVQDMDHENMFWYRQDPGLGLRLIYFSYDVKMKEKGDIPEGYSVSREKKERFSLILESASTNQTSMYLCASSARQGDQPQHFGDGTRLSIL.

This clone was picked up a small number of times. This chain links TRBV19 with TRBJ1-1; perhaps TRBD1 as D (5 bases). CDR1 and CDR2 (germline): LNHDA, SQIVND (reference sequence). This CDR3 spans 14 amino acids. Trimming cost V 5 bases and J 7 bases, with 17 bases left between them. Here the CDR3 reads CASSPGDDRGEAFF. The CDR3 nucleotides read TGTGCCAGTAGTCCGGGGGACGACAGAGGTGAAGCTTTCTTT.

The chain couples TRBV6-6 to TRBJ2-2, with a tentative D call TRBD2 (6 bases). The CDR3 contains 13 residues. Trimming pared 4 bases from V and 8 bases from J, leaving 11 bases between. Germline V CDR1 and CDR2: MNHNY, SVGAGI (reference sequence). The CDR3 nucleotides are TGTGCCAGCAGTTCTAGCGCGGGGGGGGAGCTGTTTTTT. Its protein product is CASSSSAGGELFF.

The CDR3 here is CASSPQGGGTGTEAFF. The DNA for the CDR3 is TGTGCCAGCAGCCCCCAGGGGGGCGGAACGGGCACTGAAGCTTTCTTT. The chain uses TRBV3-1 (or the pseudogene TRBV3-2) and TRBJ1-1; TRBD1 aligns across 7 bases. The V and J ends lost 4 bases and 4 bases, in that order; junction bases with no gene match: 12. From germline, CDR1 is LGHDT and CDR2 YNNKEL (reference sequence). The CDR3 runs 16 residues.

CDR3 nucleotides: TGTGCCAGCAGCTCCCGTAGTATCGGGAGGGCGGGAGAGACCCAGTACTTC. The encoded protein is CASSSRSIGRAGETQYF. This chain joins TRBV3-1 (or the pseudogene TRBV3-2) and TRBJ2-5; 8 bases are shared with TRBD2. Germline assignment: CDR1 LGHDT and CDR2 YNNKEL (reference sequence). Unmatched junction bases numbered 15, after V lost 5 bases and J lost 4 bases. The CDR3 has 17 residues.

The chain employs TRBV5-6 and TRBJ1-2; maybe TRBD1 (5 bases). CDR1 and CDR2 from the germline V gene are SGHDT and YYEEEE. The CDR3 runs to 13 residues. The ends were cut back, 3 bases at V and 5 bases at J, with 11 bases in the middle. CDR3: CASSSGTEYGYTF. The DNA of the CDR3 is TGTGCCAGCAGCTCAGGGACGGAATATGGCTACACCTTC.

This clone showed up just once. The V call is TRBV28, the J call TRBJ2-7, with TRBD2 matching 9 bases. The CDR3 extends over 16 amino acids. Germline loops: CDR1 MDHEN, CDR2 SYDVKM. Germline trimming cut 3 bases from V and 0 bases from J; bases unmatched to any gene: 6. CDR3 residues: CASSFGTSSYSYEQYF. In DNA form, the CDR3 reads TGTGCCAGCAGTTTCGGGACTAGCTCGTACTCCTACGAGCAGTACTTC. The full variable domain, in which reference TRBV28 and TRBJ2-7 provide the parts outside the CDR3, is DVKVTQSSRYLVKRTGEKVFLECVQDMDHENMFWYRQDPGLGLRLIYFSYDVKMKEKGDIPEGYSVSREKKERFSLILESASTNQTSMYLCASSFGTSSYSYEQYFGPGTRLTVT.

The CDR3: CASSLRRQGMNTEAFF. The CDR3 DNA reads as TGTGCCAGTAGCTTAAGACGACAGGGAATGAACACTGAAGCTTTCTTT. The V gene is TRBV19, the J gene TRBJ1-1, with TRBD1 identical over 7 bases. The germline CDR1 and CDR2 sequences are LNHDA and SQIVND (reference sequence). The J segment lost 0 bases and the V segment lost 6 bases, leaving 10 bases of the junction unmatched. This CDR3 has 16 amino acids.

The V and J genes are TRBV27 and TRBJ2-7; TRBD2 might be the D (5 bases). Germline V gives CDR1 MNHEY, CDR2 SMNVEV (reference sequence). The CDR3 sequence is 13 residues long. The V end was cut by 3 bases, the J end by 3 bases, with 9 bases between. CDR3 sequence reads: CASSFGVFYEQYF. CDR3 in DNA: TGTGCCAGCAGTTTCGGGGTTTTCTACGAGCAGTACTTC.

V usage is TRBV27 and J usage is TRBJ2-7, with 12 bases matching TRBD1. CDR1 MNHEY and CDR2 SMNVEV come from the germline V gene (reference sequence). CDR3 length: 15 amino acids. The V and J ends lost 5 bases and 3 bases, in that order; junction bases with no gene match: 5. The CDR3: CASSRGTGGGYEQYF. CDR3 nucleotide sequence: TGTGCCAGCAGTCGTGGGACAGGGGGCGGCTACGAGCAGTACTTC.

CDR3 nucleotide sequence: TGCAGCGTTGAGGTCCCCTGGGGTAGGGATGAGCAGTTCTTC. This encodes CSVEVPWGRDEQFF. V is TRBV29-1 and J is TRBJ2-1; D is ambiguous. Germline assignment: CDR1 SQVTM and CDR2 ANQGSEA. This CDR3 has 14 residues. V was pared by 3 bases and J by 8 bases, with 17 bases between.

This CDR3 reads CASSLTSGYNEQFF. CDR3 DNA sequence: TGTGCCAGCAGTTTGACTAGCGGTTACAATGAGCAGTTCTTC. V is TRBV28 and J is TRBJ2-1, with TRBD2 matching 9 bases. Per the germline V gene, CDR1 is MDHEN and CDR2 is SYDVKM. The J segment lost 4 bases and the V segment lost 3 bases, leaving 1 base of the junction unmatched. The CDR3 totals 14 residues. The full variable domain, completed using reference TRBV28 and TRBJ2-1, is DVKVTQSSRYLVKRTGEKVFLECVQDMDHENMFWYRQDPGLGLRLIYFSYDVKMKEKGDIPEGYSVSREKKERFSLILESASTNQTSMYLCASSLTSGYNEQFFGPGTRLTVL.

V gene TRBV11-2 combines with J gene TRBJ1-5; 8 nucleotides match TRBD1. Germline CDR1 and CDR2: SGHAT and FQNNGV. The CDR3 spans 15 residues. After removal of 4 bases from V and 5 bases from J, the junction contained 7 bases not matched to a gene. Here the CDR3 DNA reads TGTGCCAGCAGCTATGACAGGGGAGTGGATCAGCCCCAGCATTTT. Its protein product is CASSYDRGVDQPQHF. Filled out from reference TRBV11-2 and TRBJ1-5, the complete variable domain reads EAGVAQSPRYKIIEKRQSVAFWCNPISGHATLYWYQQILGQGPKLLIQFQNNGVVDDSQLPKDRFSAERLKGVDSTLKIQPAKLEDSAVYLCASSYDRGVDQPQHFGDGTRLSIL.

The rearrangement uses TRBV6-5 and TRBJ1-2; no definite D call. CDR1 and CDR2 from the germline V gene are MNHEY and SVGAGI. V lost 0 bases, J lost 7 bases, and 9 bases lay in between. The CDR3 has 13 amino acids. The CDR3 nucleotides are TGTGCCAGCAGTTACTCGGGCGCGGGTGGCTACACCTTC. As protein: CASSYSGAGGYTF.

The chain carries TRBV3-1 (or the pseudogene TRBV3-2) and TRBJ2-7; no firm D call. Deletions cut 2 bases from V and 3 bases from J, with 20 bases between. The CDR3 loop spans 17 amino acids. CDR1 and CDR2 from the germline V gene are LGHDT and YNNKEL (reference sequence). CDR3 in amino acids: CASSQLVQTERNYEQYF. For the CDR3, the DNA is TGTGCCAGCAGCCAATTAGTTCAGACGGAGCGAAACTACGAGCAGTACTTC.

This clone occurred once. The V and J genes are TRBV21-1 and TRBJ2-1; the DNA was not compared with TRBD1, the D call given in the table. TRBV21-1 is shown as a pseudogene. The CDR3 length is 11 residues. The CDR3 DNA sequence: TGTGCCAGCAGCCTCGACAGTGAGCAGTTCTTC. Translated: CASSLDSEQFF.